This entry lists 4 T cell receptor beta chains sequenced from one sample in a study of human T cells and chemical hapten exposure. Time point reported: pre-sensitization, week 0. Treatment of the sample: therapeutic diphenylcyclopropenone sensitization with weekly scalp DPC. TCRdb reprocessed the RACE reads with MiXCR, giving one entry per CDR3 protein. The sample lists about 90,000 distinct CDR3 sequences; around 8.8% were seen once. Material: whole blood, obtained in connection with sensitization to the hapten diphenylcyclopropenone (DPC). The source is a man between 35 and 55 years old with alopecia areata. Some clones in this sample may be carry-over from other donors' samples.

The chain couples TRBV13 to TRBJ2-1; the match to TRBD2 covers 7 bases. CDR1 PRHDT and CDR2 FYEKMQ come from the germline V gene (reference sequence). V was pared by 1 base and J by 5 bases, with 11 bases of the junction left unmatched. The CDR3 is 17 amino acids. CDR3 loop: CASSLEEGLPFNNEQFF. The CDR3 DNA follows: TGTGCCAGCAGCTTAGAAGAGGGACTACCCTTTAACAATGAGCAGTTCTTC.

In its sample, this clonotype was seen many times. The chain carries TRBV5-1 and TRBJ2-1, with 14 bases matching TRBD2. V gave up 4 bases and J gave up 5 bases; unmatched junction bases: 5. The CDR3 is 16 residues long. CDR1 is SGHRS and CDR2 is YFSETQ in the germline V gene. CDR3 residues: CASSQGLAGAHNEQFF. CDR3 DNA sequence: TGCGCCAGCAGCCAGGGACTAGCGGGAGCCCACAATGAGCAGTTCTTC.

The V call is TRBV19, the J call TRBJ2-6; no definite D call. Germline V gene sequence: CDR1 LNHDA, CDR2 SQIVND (reference sequence). V shed 2 bases and J shed 0 bases, with 8 bases lying between them. The CDR3 has 16 amino acids. The CDR3, as DNA: TGTGCCAGTAGTATAAGGGTGTTCTCTGGGGCCAACGTCCTGACTTTC. This sequence encodes CASSIRVFSGANVLTF.

This clonotype was recorded many times. CDR3 sequence: CASSGGDTEAFF. For the CDR3, the DNA is TGTGCCAGCAGTGGAGGGGACACTGAAGCTTTCTTT. This sequence joins TRBV2 and TRBJ1-1; maybe TRBD1 (5 bases). The CDR3 runs to 12 residues. Deletions cut 4 bases from V and 3 bases from J, with 6 bases between. Germline CDR1 SNHLY, CDR2 FYNNEI.